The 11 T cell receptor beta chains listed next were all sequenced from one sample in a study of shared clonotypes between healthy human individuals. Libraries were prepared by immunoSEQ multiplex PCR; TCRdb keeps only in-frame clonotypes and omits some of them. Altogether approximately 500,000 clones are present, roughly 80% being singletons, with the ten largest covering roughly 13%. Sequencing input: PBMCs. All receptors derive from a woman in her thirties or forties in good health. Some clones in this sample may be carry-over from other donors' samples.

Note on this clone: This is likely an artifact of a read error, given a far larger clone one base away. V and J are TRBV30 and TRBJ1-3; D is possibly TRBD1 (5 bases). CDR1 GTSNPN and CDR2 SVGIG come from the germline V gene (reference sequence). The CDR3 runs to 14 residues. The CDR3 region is CAWSVGGAGNAIYF. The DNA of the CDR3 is TGTGCCTGGAGTGTGGGGGGAGCTGGAAACGCCATATATTTT.

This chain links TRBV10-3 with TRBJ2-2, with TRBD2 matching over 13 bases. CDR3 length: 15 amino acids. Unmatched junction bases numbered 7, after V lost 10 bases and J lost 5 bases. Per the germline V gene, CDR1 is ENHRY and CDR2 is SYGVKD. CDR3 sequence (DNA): TGTGCCACCTGGACTAGCGGGAGTGAGACCGGGGAGCTGTTTTTT. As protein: CATWTSGSETGELFF.

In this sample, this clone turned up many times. The CDR3 region has the DNA TGCAGTGCTGACAGGGGCGAGACCCAGTACTTC. This codes for CSADRGETQYF. J is TRBJ2-5 and V is TRBV20-1, with 8 bases aligning to TRBD1. The V and J ends lost 5 bases and 5 bases, in that order; junction bases with no gene match: 1. Germline V lookup: CDR1 DFQATT, CDR2 SNEGSKA (reference sequence). The CDR3 extends over 11 amino acids.

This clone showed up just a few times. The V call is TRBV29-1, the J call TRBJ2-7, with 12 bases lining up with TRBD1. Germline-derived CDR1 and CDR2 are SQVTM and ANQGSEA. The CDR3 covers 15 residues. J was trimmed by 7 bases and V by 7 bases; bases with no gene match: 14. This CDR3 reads CSAGDPGQGAREQYF. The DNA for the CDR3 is TGCAGCGCGGGGGACCCGGGACAGGGGGCACGGGAGCAGTACTTC.

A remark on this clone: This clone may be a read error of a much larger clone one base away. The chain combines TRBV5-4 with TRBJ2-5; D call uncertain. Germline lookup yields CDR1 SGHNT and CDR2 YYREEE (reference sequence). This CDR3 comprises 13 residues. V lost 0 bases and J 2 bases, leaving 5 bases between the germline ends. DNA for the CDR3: TGTGCCAGCAGCTTGGGGGGACAAGAGACCCAGTACTTC. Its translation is CASSLGGQETQYF.

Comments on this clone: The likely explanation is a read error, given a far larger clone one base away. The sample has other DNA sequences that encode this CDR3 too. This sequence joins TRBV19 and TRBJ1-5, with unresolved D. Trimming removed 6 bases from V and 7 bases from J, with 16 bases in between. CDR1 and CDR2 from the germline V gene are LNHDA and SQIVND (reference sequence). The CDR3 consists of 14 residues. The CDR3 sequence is CASRGGGISQPQHF. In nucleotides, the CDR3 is TGTGCCAGTAGGGGCGGTGGGATTAGCCAGCCCCAGCATTTT.

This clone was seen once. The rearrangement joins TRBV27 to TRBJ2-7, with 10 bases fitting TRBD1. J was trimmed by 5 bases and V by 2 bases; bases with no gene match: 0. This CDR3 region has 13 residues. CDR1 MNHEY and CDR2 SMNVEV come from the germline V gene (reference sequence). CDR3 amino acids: CASSLGQGDEQYF. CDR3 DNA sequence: TGTGCCAGCAGTTTAGGACAGGGGGACGAGCAGTACTTC.

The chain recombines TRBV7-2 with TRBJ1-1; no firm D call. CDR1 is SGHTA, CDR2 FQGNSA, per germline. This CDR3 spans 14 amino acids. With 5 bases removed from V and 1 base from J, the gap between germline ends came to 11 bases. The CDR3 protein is CASSPDGRNTEAFF. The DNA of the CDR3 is TGTGCCAGCAGCCCAGATGGACGGAACACTGAAGCTTTCTTT.

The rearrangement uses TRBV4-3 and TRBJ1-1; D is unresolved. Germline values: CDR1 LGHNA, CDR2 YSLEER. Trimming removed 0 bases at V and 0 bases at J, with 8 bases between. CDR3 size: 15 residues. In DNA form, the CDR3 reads TGCGCCAGCAGCCAAGATCTTGGGGTGAACACTGAAGCTTTCTTT. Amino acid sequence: CASSQDLGVNTEAFF.

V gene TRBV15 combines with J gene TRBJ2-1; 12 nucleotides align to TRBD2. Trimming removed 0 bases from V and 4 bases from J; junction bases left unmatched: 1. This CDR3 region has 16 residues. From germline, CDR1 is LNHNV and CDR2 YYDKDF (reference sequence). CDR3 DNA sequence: TGTGCCACCAGCAGAGACACTAGCGGGAGGTACAATGAGCAGTTCTTC. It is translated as CATSRDTSGRYNEQFF.

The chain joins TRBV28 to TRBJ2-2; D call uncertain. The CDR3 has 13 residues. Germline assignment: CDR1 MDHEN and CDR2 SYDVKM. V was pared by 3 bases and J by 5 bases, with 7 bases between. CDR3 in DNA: TGTGCCAGCAGTTTCGTTCAGACCGGGGAGCTGTTTTTT. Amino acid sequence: CASSFVQTGELFF.